One and the same sample provided the 32 T cell receptor beta chains below, sequenced in a study of blood T cell repertoires in COVID-19. Sequenced by immunoSEQ multiplex PCR; TCRdb stores in-frame clones only, minus some. This sample carries some 250,000 clones, more than 70% of them seen once, and the ten largest clones take 0.99%. What was sequenced was peripheral blood. These receptor sequences come from a woman aged 40 to 55 who had recovered from COVID-19.

The V and J genes are TRBV6-5 and TRBJ2-3; tentatively, D is TRBD2 (6 bases). This CDR3 is 12 amino acids long. V was shortened by 9 bases and J by 4 bases, with 11 bases between the two germline ends. Germline loops: CDR1 MNHEY, CDR2 SVGAGI. The CDR3 sequence is CASGRTADTQYF. The CDR3 nucleotides are TGTGCCAGTGGGAGGACGGCAGATACGCAGTATTTT.

The chain employs TRBV7-9 and TRBJ2-1, with 7 bases fitting TRBD2. Trimming cost V 5 bases and J 1 base; bases outside gene matches: 5. CDR1 is SEHNR, CDR2 FQNEAQ, per germline (reference sequence). The length of the CDR3 is 15 residues. CDR3 region: CASSTSGKSYNEQFF. The CDR3 DNA sequence: TGTGCCAGCAGCACGAGCGGGAAGTCCTACAATGAGCAGTTCTTC.

This clone was seen more than once but under ten times. V gene TRBV5-6 combines with J gene TRBJ2-3; D perhaps matches TRBD2 (6 bases). Trimming cost V 4 bases and J 1 base, with 16 bases left between them. The germline CDR1 and CDR2 sequences are SGHDT and YYEEEE. The CDR3 is made up of 16 amino acids. Written as DNA, the CDR3 is TGTGCCAGCAGCCCGTGGAGGGCGGGACGCACAGATACGCAGTATTTT. Amino acid sequence: CASSPWRAGRTDTQYF.

The chain employs TRBV19 and TRBJ2-7; D is uncertain. Germline V gene sequence: CDR1 LNHDA, CDR2 SQIVND (reference sequence). V lost 3 bases to trimming and J lost 1 base, with 10 bases between them. This CDR3 has 14 amino acids. CDR3 protein: CASSIGVRSYEQYF. The CDR3 coding sequence is TGTGCCAGTAGTATTGGAGTCCGATCCTACGAGCAGTACTTC.

The chain employs TRBV11-3 and TRBJ2-3; 10 nucleotides line up with TRBD2. The CDR3 covers 15 residues. Trimming removed 5 bases from V and 6 bases from J; junction bases left unmatched: 8. CDR1 is SGHNT, CDR2 YENEEA, per germline. The chain's CDR3 is CASSPGLAGADTQYF. The DNA of the CDR3 is TGTGCCAGCAGCCCCGGGCTAGCGGGGGCGGATACGCAGTATTTT. Filled out from reference TRBV11-3 and TRBJ2-3, the complete variable domain reads EAGVVQSPRYKIIEKKQPVAFWCNPISGHNTLYWYLQNLGQGPELLIRYENEEAVDDSQLPKDRFSAERLKGVDSTLKIQPAELGDSAVYLCASSPGLAGADTQYFGPGTRLTVL.

The V call is TRBV5-5, the J call TRBJ1-3, with 8 positions matching TRBD1. This CDR3 has 16 amino acids. Germline lookup yields CDR1 SGHKS and CDR2 YYEKEE (reference sequence). V lost 0 bases to trimming and J lost 2 bases; unmatched junction nucleotides: 4. CDR3 DNA: TGTGCCAGCAGCTTGGCGGGCAGGGGGCCTGGAAACACCATATATTTT. It yields the protein CASSLAGRGPGNTIYF.

The genes are TRBV5-1 and TRBJ2-7, with D possibly TRBD2 on 6 matching bases. Trimming removed 4 bases from V and 0 bases from J, with 17 bases in between. This CDR3 has 16 residues. The V gene's germline CDR1 is SGHRS and CDR2 YFSETQ. Here the CDR3 reads CASSPAAGPSSYEQYV. CDR3 DNA sequence: TGCGCCAGCAGCCCGGCTGCGGGACCAAGCTCCTACGAGCAGTACGTC.

The chain is built from TRBV19 and TRBJ2-1, with 7 bases matching TRBD1. V trimming: 4 bases; J trimming: 9 bases; junction bases outside the gene matches: 6. CDR3 length: 13 amino acids. The germline V gene encodes CDR1 LNHDA and CDR2 SQIVND (reference sequence). CDR3 amino acids: CASSSTGVGEQFF. CDR3 nucleotides: TGTGCCAGTAGTAGTACAGGGGTGGGTGAGCAGTTCTTC.

This sequence joins TRBV6-5 and TRBJ1-4, with 7 bases fitting TRBD1. The CDR3 loop spans 15 amino acids. In germline, CDR1 is MNHEY, CDR2 SVGAGI. The V and J ends lost 2 bases and 0 bases, in that order; junction bases with no gene match: 0. The CDR3 DNA sequence: TGTGCCAGCAGTTACCAGGGGGCAACTAATGAAAAACTGTTTTTT. Its protein is CASSYQGATNEKLFF.

The chain recombines TRBV7-6 with TRBJ2-2, with a possible D match to TRBD1 (7 bases). CDR3 size: 16 residues. The V gene's germline CDR1 is SGHVS and CDR2 FNYEAQ. Trimming stripped 6 bases from V and 1 base from J, with 15 bases between. CDR3 sequence (DNA): TGTGCCAGCAGACCAAACAGGGGAGGGAACACCGGGGAGCTGTTTTTT. It specifies CASRPNRGGNTGELFF. Combining the CDR3 with reference TRBV7-6 and TRBJ2-2 gives the whole variable domain GAGVSQSPRYKVTKRGQDVALRCDPISGHVSLYWYRQALGQGPEFLTYFNYEAQQDKSGLPNDRFSAERPEGSISTLTIQRTEQRDSAMYRCASRPNRGGNTGELFFGEGSRLTVL.

The chain recombines TRBV27 with TRBJ2-1, with 7 nucleotides matching TRBD2. Per germline, CDR1 MNHEY and CDR2 SMNVEV (reference sequence). The CDR3 covers 17 residues. V lost 4 bases and J lost 7; bases outside the gene matches: 16. The CDR3 loop is CASSSREWEGPGNEQFF. The CDR3 bases are TGTGCCAGCAGTTCCCGGGAGTGGGAGGGCCCGGGGAATGAGCAGTTCTTC.

The chain employs TRBV7-2 and TRBJ2-7, with a possible D match to TRBD2 (6 bases). This CDR3 contains 16 residues. CDR1 and CDR2 (germline): SGHTA, FQGNSA. V was clipped by 5 bases and J by 5 bases, with 22 bases between them. The CDR3 region is CASSPIGWEAPHEQYF. The CDR3 DNA sequence: TGTGCCAGCAGCCCAATCGGGTGGGAGGCCCCCCACGAGCAGTACTTC.

The chain is built from TRBV9 and TRBJ2-7, with 10 positions matching TRBD2. J lost 10 bases, V lost 0 bases, and 7 bases had no gene match. Germline V gene sequence: CDR1 SGDLS, CDR2 YYNGEE. The CDR3 covers 14 residues. The DNA of the CDR3 is TGTGCCAGCAGCGTAGAGGCTAGCGGGAGCCCTCAGTACTTC. Translation gives CASSVEASGSPQYF.

The chain recombines TRBV6-5 with TRBJ1-5; D unresolved. The ends were cut back, 4 bases at V and 4 bases at J, with 11 bases in the middle. From germline, CDR1 is MNHEY and CDR2 SVGAGI. The CDR3 is 14 residues long. The CDR3 DNA reads TGTGCCAGCAGTTCCGGACTGGGGAATCAGCCCCAGCATTTT. Translation gives CASSSGLGNQPQHF.

The chain uses TRBV3-1 (or the pseudogene TRBV3-2) and TRBJ1-1; 7 nucleotides match TRBD1. Unmatched junction bases numbered 4, after V lost 1 base and J lost 8 bases. The length of the CDR3 is 13 residues. Germline assignment: CDR1 LGHDT and CDR2 YNNKEL (reference sequence). CDR3 nucleotides: TGTGCCAGCAGCCAAGGAGGGACAGCCGAAGCTTTCTTT. This sequence encodes CASSQGGTAEAFF.

The chain carries TRBV9 and TRBJ2-5; TRBD1 matches at 12 bases. Germline values: CDR1 SGDLS, CDR2 YYNGEE. With 3 bases clipped from V and 2 bases from J, the junction kept 8 bases outside the gene matches. The length of the CDR3 is 17 residues. CDR3 bases: TGTGCCAGCAGCGCCGGGACAGGGGGCGTAGGGCAAGAGACCCAGTACTTC. Translation: CASSAGTGGVGQETQYF.

This clone was seen only once. The chain links TRBV4-2 to TRBJ1-2; D unclear. CDR1 and CDR2 (germline): LGHNA, YNFKEQ. This CDR3 has 15 amino acids. V was pared by 0 bases and J by 0 bases, with 8 bases between. The CDR3 reads CASSQEGRTNYGYTF. The CDR3 DNA reads as TGTGCCAGCAGCCAAGAGGGCCGGACTAACTATGGCTACACCTTC.

V gene TRBV5-1 combines with J gene TRBJ2-5, with D maybe TRBD2 (6 bases). This CDR3 contains 16 residues. Trimming pared 0 bases from V and 4 bases from J, leaving 16 bases between. CDR1 is SGHRS and CDR2 is YFSETQ in the germline V gene. This chain's CDR3 is CASSLEPGGAGETQYF. The CDR3 DNA reads TGCGCCAGCAGCTTGGAGCCCGGGGGAGCGGGAGAGACCCAGTACTTC. Full variable domain (remainder filled in from reference TRBV5-1 and TRBJ2-5): KAGVTQTPRYLIKTRGQQVTLSCSPISGHRSVSWYQQTPGQGLQFLFEYFSETQRNKGNFPGRFSGRQFSNSRSEMNVSTLELGDSALYLCASSLEPGGAGETQYFGPGTRLLVL.

The J gene is TRBJ1-4, the V gene TRBV6-1; 9 bases are shared with TRBD1. The CDR3 loop spans 16 amino acids. Looked up from germline, CDR1 is MNHNS and CDR2 is SASEGT. Trimming at V came to 2 bases and at J to 15 bases, leaving 16 bases not matched to a gene. The CDR3 nucleotides are TGTGCCAGCAGTGAAAGGTCCGGCGACAGGGGGGGACCCTTGTTTTTT. This gives the protein CASSERSGDRGGPLFF.

This clone has just one count. One end of the junction does not line up with germline, which may come from a read error. Here the CDR3 DNA reads TGCGCCGGCAGGGCCGACACCTTC. Encoded protein: CAGRADTF. This chain connects TRBV23-1 to TRBJ1-2, with D possibly TRBD1 on 5 matching bases. TRBV23-1 carries the ORF label, with uncertain function. This CDR3 contains 8 residues.

The chain recombines TRBV19 with TRBJ1-1; TRBD1 might be the D (5 bases). The V and J ends lost 7 bases and 5 bases respectively, with 26 bases between them. Per the germline V gene, CDR1 is LNHDA and CDR2 is SQIVND (reference sequence). CDR3 length: 17 residues. The CDR3 DNA sequence: TGTGCCAGTACCGGGGCGAGGGGAGGGGTAATTCGGACTGAAGCTTTCTTT. Translation gives CASTGARGGVIRTEAFF.

The chain has TRBV5-5 and TRBJ1-1; a possible D gene is TRBD1 (6 bases). Germline V gene lookup returns CDR1 SGHKS and CDR2 YYEKEE (reference sequence). V lost 3 bases and J lost 0, with 12 bases in between. CDR3 size: 15 residues. Here the CDR3 reads CASSYQTGLNTEAFF. DNA of the CDR3: TGTGCCAGCAGCTACCAAACAGGGCTGAACACTGAAGCTTTCTTT.

This chain uses TRBV24-1 with TRBJ2-2; 9 nucleotides align to TRBD1. This CDR3 has 16 amino acids. J gave up 3 bases and V 6 bases, and 7 bases lay outside the gene matches. The germline V gene encodes CDR1 KGHDR and CDR2 SFDVKD. CDR3 loop: CATSPPGTGYTGELFF. The CDR3 region has the DNA TGTGCCACCAGTCCCCCGGGGACAGGGTACACCGGGGAGCTGTTTTTT.

The chain has TRBV10-1 and TRBJ2-7, with 7 positions matching TRBD1. The trim removed 9 bases at V and 1 base at J, leaving 12 bases unmatched. The germline V gene encodes CDR1 WNHNN and CDR2 SYGVQD (reference sequence). The CDR3 totals 15 residues. The CDR3 loop is CARGTAPIRSYEQYV. Here the CDR3 DNA reads TGCGCCAGGGGGACAGCCCCGATTAGGTCCTACGAGCAGTACGTC.

The chain links TRBV18 to TRBJ1-1; D might be TRBD1 (6 bases). The CDR3 extends over 14 amino acids. Germline V gives CDR1 KGHSH, CDR2 LQKENI. The V and J ends lost 3 bases and 0 bases respectively, with 8 bases between them. The CDR3 reads CASSPGQMNTEAFF. Here the CDR3 DNA reads TGTGCCAGCTCACCGGGACAAATGAACACTGAAGCTTTCTTT.

This clone was detected only a few times. The chain joins TRBV7-9 to TRBJ2-7; 7 positions match TRBD1. Germline V CDR1 and CDR2: SEHNR, FQNEAQ (reference sequence). The length of the CDR3 is 14 residues. V was clipped by 6 bases and J by 2 bases; unmatched bases: 7. CDR3 protein: CASRGQGVAYEQYF. The CDR3 nucleotides read TGTGCCAGCAGGGGGCAGGGGGTCGCCTACGAGCAGTACTTC.

With regard to this clone: One end of the junction is discordant with germline, which a read error may explain. This chain uses TRBV18 with TRBJ2-6; TRBD1 matches 8 bases. The CDR3 runs 15 residues. In germline, CDR1 is KGHSH, CDR2 LQKENI. The CDR3 DNA reads as TGTGCCAGCTCCCCACAGGGGGACGGGGCCAACGTCCTGACTTTC. The encoded protein is CASSPQGDGANVLTF. Using reference TRBV18 and TRBJ2-6 for the parts outside the CDR3, the full variable domain is NAGVMQNPRHLVRRRGQEARLRCSPMKGHSHVYWYRQLPEEGLKFMVYLQKENIIDESGMPKERFSAEFPKEGPSILRIQQVVRGDSAAYFCASSPQGDGANVLTFGAGSRLTVL.

This clone was seen just once. The rearrangement uses TRBV20-1 and TRBJ2-1; D is unclear. The CDR3 is made up of 11 amino acids. The germline V gene has CDR1 DFQATT and CDR2 SNEGSKA (reference sequence). The CDR3 bases are TGCAGCCGGAGCTCCTACAATGAGCAGTTCTTC. It translates to CSRSSYNEQFF.

This chain uses TRBV27 with TRBJ1-2; 7 bases agree with TRBD1. The CDR3 length is 14 residues. V lost 6 bases and J lost 0; bases outside the gene matches: 4. Per the germline V gene, CDR1 is MNHEY and CDR2 is SMNVEV (reference sequence). CDR3 bases: TGTGCCAGCAGCCCCACAGGGGCTAACTATGGCTACACCTTC. Its translation: CASSPTGANYGYTF.

This clone has a single count. CDR3 protein: CASSWGTSGSLVADTQYF. As DNA, the CDR3 is TGCGCCAGCAGCTGGGGGACTAGCGGGAGTTTGGTCGCAGATACGCAGTATTTT. The genes are TRBV5-1 and TRBJ2-3, with TRBD2 identical over 14 bases. The CDR3 sequence is 18 residues long. CDR1 and CDR2 from the germline V gene are SGHRS and YFSETQ. The ends lost 3 bases at V and 4 bases at J; junction bases unmatched: 10.

The CDR3 nucleotides are TGTGCCAGCTCACGACAGCTAGCGGACAATGAGCAGTTCTTC. Protein sequence: CASSRQLADNEQFF. The J gene is TRBJ2-1, the V gene TRBV18; 7 bases are a match to TRBD2. The length of the CDR3 is 14 residues. Trimming removed 4 bases from V and 5 bases from J; junction bases left unmatched: 5. Germline-derived CDR1 and CDR2 are KGHSH and LQKENI. Supplemented by reference TRBV18 and TRBJ2-1, the full variable domain reads NAGVMQNPRHLVRRRGQEARLRCSPMKGHSHVYWYRQLPEEGLKFMVYLQKENIIDESGMPKERFSAEFPKEGPSILRIQQVVRGDSAAYFCASSRQLADNEQFFGPGTRLTVL.

This chain links TRBV5-1 with TRBJ2-7, with D unresolved. This CDR3 has 13 residues. Germline V gives CDR1 SGHRS, CDR2 YFSETQ. V gave up 0 bases and J gave up 2 bases, with 6 bases separating them. The CDR3 sequence is CASSLGRTYEQYF. Here the CDR3 DNA reads TGCGCCAGCAGCTTGGGGCGGACCTACGAGCAGTACTTC.